These T cell receptor beta chains were read from a single sample in a study of shared clonotypes between healthy human individuals. The assay was immunoSEQ multiplex PCR, and TCRdb's table has in-frame clones only and misses some. The sample holds 2,500,000 or so clones, around 94% seen once. The sample was naive CD4+ T cells sorted from blood. Receptors originate from a man aged 18 to 30 in good health. The CDR3 runs from the conserved cysteine through the conserved F or W. A D gene is named only where the DNA matches it firmly. Clone size is given for some rows only: seen once, a few or many times, or a class if the clone is expanded.

. . TRBJ2-6 TRBV27 CASSSRLPQWSGANVLTF TGTGCCAGCAGTTCGCGACTCCCCCAATGGTCTGGGGCCAACGTCCTGACTTTC
TRBD1 once TRBJ2-2 TRBV4-1 CASSQDLGQGNTGELFF TGCGCCAGCAGCCAAGATCTGGGACAGGGGAACACCGGGGAGCTGTTTTTT
TRBD2 . TRBJ2-7 TRBV6-1 CASSEVGRLAGGSSSYEQYF TGTGCCAGCAGTGAAGTGGGTCGACTAGCGGGAGGATCATCTTCCTACGAGCAGTACTTC
. . TRBJ2-2 TRBV27 CASKLGGGTGELFF TGTGCCAGTAAGCTAGGGGGTGGCACCGGGGAGCTGTTTTTT
. . TRBJ2-7 TRBV15 CATSSGGPYEQYF TGTGCCACCAGCAGCGGGGGGCCTTACGAGCAGTACTTC
. . TRBJ2-5 TRBV5-6 CASSFRTAGIQETQYF TGTGCCAGCAGCTTCCGGACAGCAGGGATACAAGAGACCCAGTACTTC
. once TRBJ1-5 TRBV6-1 CASRGQGNQPQHF TGTGCCAGCAGGGGGCAGGGAAATCAGCCCCAGCATTTT
. . TRBJ1-4 TRBV5-1 CASSRGLGEKLFF TGCGCCAGCAGCCGGGGGCTCGGTGAAAAACTGTTTTTT
TRBD1 . TRBJ2-2 TRBV30 CAWKQGLSGELFF TGTGCCTGGAAACAGGGGCTCAGCGGGGAGCTGTTTTTT
TRBD1 . TRBJ1-2 TRBV25-1 CASSGRQGKMDGYTF TGTGCCAGCAGCGGAAGACAGGGTAAAATGGATGGCTACACCTTC
TRBD1 . TRBJ2-1 TRBV5-6 CASSPLDRDRFNEQFF TGTGCCAGCAGCCCGTTGGACAGGGATAGGTTCAATGAGCAGTTCTTC
. . TRBJ1-4 TRBV5-5 CASSFQGTATNEKLFF TGTGCCAGCAGCTTTCAGGGAACCGCAACTAATGAAAAACTGTTTTTT
. few TRBJ1-1 TRBV6-6 CASRGRLMNTEAFF TGTGCCAGCAGGGGGAGGCTTATGAACACTGAAGCTTTCTTT
TRBD1 once TRBJ1-2 TRBV10-3 CAISVGQGNYGYTF TGTGCCATCAGTGTGGGACAGGGTAACTATGGCTACACCTTC
TRBD2 . TRBJ2-3 TRBV11-3 CASSLTSGQDTQYF TGTGCCAGCAGCTTGACTAGCGGGCAAGATACGCAGTATTTT
. . TRBJ2-4 TRBV9 CASSVDRRGIQYF TGTGCCAGCAGCGTGGACCGGCGCGGCATTCAGTACTTC
. . TRBJ2-7 TRBV7-6 CASSLESGTLSYEQYF TGTGCCAGCAGCTTAGAATCAGGGACCCTCTCCTACGAGCAGTACTTC
TRBD1 . TRBJ1-1 TRBV6-1 CASSGTRGQKAFF TGTGCCAGCAGTGGCACCAGGGGGCAGAAAGCTTTCTTT
. . TRBJ1-6 TRBV5-1 CASSLLGFNNSPLHF TGCGCCAGCAGCTTGTTGGGGTTCAATAATTCACCCCTCCACTTT
. few TRBJ1-2 TRBV7-2 CASSLPQDYGYTF TGTGCCAGCAGCTTACCACAGGACTATGGCTACACCTTC
. . TRBJ1-5 TRBV6-6 CASSYIDPVNQPQHF TGTGCCAGCAGTTATATCGACCCAGTCAATCAGCCCCAGCATTTT
. . TRBJ1-2 TRBV19 CASSIVQGANYGYTF TGTGCCAGTAGTATAGTTCAGGGAGCTAACTATGGCTACACCTTC